This is a list of T cell receptor beta chains from one sample in a study of shared clonotypes between healthy human individuals. Generated by immunoSEQ multiplex PCR, the TCRdb table keeps only in-frame clones and is missing some. The sample lists about 2.3 million clones; more than 85% were seen once. Input material: naive CD4+ T cells from PBMCs. These receptors were collected from a man between 18 and 35 years old in good health. Some clones in this sample may be carry-over from other donors' samples. The CDR3 runs from the conserved cysteine through the conserved F or W. Only part of the rows carry a size: once, few, many, or a class if the clone is expanded.

CDR3 protein,V gene,J gene,clone size
CASSIGGGPQHF,TRBV19,TRBJ1-5,-
CASSFVSPGPNGDYGYTF,TRBV11-2,TRBJ1-2,-
CASGIRQGSNQPQHF,TRBV2,TRBJ1-5,-
CASSKVGTSDKETQYF,TRBV21-1,TRBJ2-5,-
CASSLELAQYYGYTF,TRBV7-2,TRBJ1-2,-
CASKGGRASTDTQYF,TRBV28,TRBJ2-3,-
CACGGTRLNWYF,TRBV30,TRBJ2-3,-
CASSGISPGELFF,TRBV6-1,TRBJ2-2,-
CASSARTSGRKESTQYF,TRBV9,TRBJ2-3,-
CASSEQYGEQFF,TRBV2,TRBJ2-1,-
CATSRYTREQYF,TRBV15,TRBJ2-3,-
CASSPITGQINEKLFF,TRBV4-2,TRBJ1-4,-
CASSHLGRSGANVLTF,TRBV4-1,TRBJ2-6,-
CAWSVGGARSYEQYF,TRBV30,TRBJ2-7,-
CASRRIGARNTGELFF,TRBV28,TRBJ2-2,once
CASRPPRGPAGELFF,TRBV7-2,TRBJ2-2,once
CASSLAGKGGYEQYF,TRBV6-5,TRBJ2-7,-
CASSGQSNTEAFF,TRBV2,TRBJ1-1,-
CASSWDEGSYNEQFF,TRBV7-2,TRBJ2-1,-
CATQYLTGEEYEKLFF,TRBV15,TRBJ1-4,-
CASSPLHRGRSSGNTIYF,TRBV9,TRBJ1-3,-
CASSSYVYQETQYF,TRBV4-2,TRBJ2-5,-
CASSGTFSGDTEAFF,TRBV18,TRBJ1-1,-
CASSLRENTGELFF,TRBV7-7,TRBJ2-2,-
CASTPIVGQPQHF,TRBV28,TRBJ1-5,-
CASSFSQGVNEQYF,TRBV28,TRBJ2-7,-
CASSLGLSGRTGNYEQYF,TRBV28,TRBJ2-7,-
CASSFTPYNEQFF,TRBV6-6,TRBJ2-1,-
CASSYGLAVSSYEQYF,TRBV5-4,TRBJ2-7,-
CASSYYPSGPYEQYF,TRBV6-5,TRBJ2-7,-
CASSSPSTSYEQYF,TRBV11-1,TRBJ2-7,-
CASTSGETQYF,TRBV7-7,TRBJ2-5,-
CASSFTGPVRAKNIQYF,TRBV7-9,TRBJ2-4,-
CASSLAGLGSGNTIYF,TRBV7-6,TRBJ1-3,-
CSVASRQGSTEAFF,TRBV29-1,TRBJ1-1,-
CASSVGLGKTQYF,TRBV9,TRBJ2-5,-
CASNPGTGGSGPQHF,TRBV27,TRBJ1-5,few
CASTRTANMNTEAFF,TRBV2,TRBJ1-1,-
CASTLGVGIGQPQHF,TRBV2,TRBJ1-5,-
CASSRGTDNEQFF,TRBV7-3,TRBJ2-1,once
CASSFTGTIGTEAFF,TRBV28,TRBJ1-1,once
CASSLSAANEQYF,TRBV5-4,TRBJ2-7,-
CASSEDGRGGPGAFF,TRBV6-1,TRBJ1-1,-
CASSLRSPVSSYNSPLHF,TRBV27,TRBJ1-6,-
CASSRGQGDTEAFF,TRBV9,TRBJ1-1,few
CSVGLLAIQETQYF,TRBV29-1,TRBJ2-5,-
CASSGPDSYEQYF,TRBV9,TRBJ2-7,-
CASSAGVPYEQYF,TRBV5-1,TRBJ2-7,-
CASSQSGARGDTDTQYF,TRBV4-1,TRBJ2-3,once
CASSLRTAMNTEAFF,TRBV5-1,TRBJ1-1,-
CASTPRGPSTDTQYF,TRBV5-1,TRBJ2-3,-
CASSPLGLESYEQYF,TRBV7-2,TRBJ2-7,-
CATKTGGYGYTF,TRBV28,TRBJ1-2,-